This paragraph reports one TCR beta chain. Its antigen is as yet unknown. Trimming removed 4 bases from V and 4 bases from J, with 14 bases in between. Germline V gene sequence: CDR1 SGHNT, CDR2 YYREEE (reference sequence). This CDR3 region has 15 residues. These data come from a study of long-term antiretroviral therapy in people with HIV. Specimens retained about 0.9-11 million cryopreserved PBMC preceding DNA extraction. The study, taken as a whole, reports: Collection spanned 2004 to 2017; ART regimens may be less effective than current ones.

The run of the v3.0 immunoSEQ assay was at survey level. TCRdb's copy holds only in-frame clones and misses some; the assay was immunoSEQ multiplex PCR. In the table there are tens of thousands of clones, 75% to 90% of which are singletons. The sample here was unsorted PBMCs, taken 1 year after starting antiretroviral therapy. The clonotype originates from a man between 18 and 29 years old with HIV. V and J are TRBV5-4 and TRBJ2-2; tentatively, D is TRBD1 (5 bases). The CDR3 region is CASSQGLVGTGELFF. DNA for the CDR3: TGTGCCAGCAGCCAGGGCTTAGTGGGCACCGGGGAGCTGTTTTTT.